The 16 T cell receptor beta chains given below trace back to one sample, sequenced in a study of T-cell memory formation after mild COVID-19. TCRdb re-called the 5' RACE reads with MiXCR, one entry per CDR3 protein. The repertoire holds some 310,000 distinct CDR3 sequences, with under 25% as singletons. Source material: PBMCs or a T cell subset sorted from them (not recorded which). The origin of the receptors is a young man who had mild COVID-19 (a few samples of this study predate the infection). Cell type and time point are not known.

The genes are TRBV5-1 and TRBJ2-6; either TRBD1 or TRBD2 may supply D (6 bases each). The CDR3 spans 17 residues. Deletions cut 5 bases from V and 3 bases from J, with 18 bases between. The V gene's germline CDR1 is SGHRS and CDR2 YFSETQ. In DNA, the CDR3 is TGCGCCAGCAGACTTGGAGGGCAGGGGCATGGGGCCAACGTCCTGACTTTC. Translating it yields CASRLGGQGHGANVLTF.

The chain recombines TRBV20-1 with TRBJ1-1, with D unclear. The V end was cut by 0 bases, the J end by 8 bases, with 4 bases between. CDR3 length equals 10 residues. Germline CDR1 DFQATT, CDR2 SNEGSKA (reference sequence). In DNA, the CDR3 is TGCAGTGCTAGAGATAGGGAAGCTTTCTTT. Its translation is CSARDREAFF.

This clonotype was recorded a few times. The J gene is TRBJ2-1, the V gene TRBV11-2; no reliable D call. Trimming left V 4 bases short and J 4 bases short, with 8 bases between. CDR3 length: 13 amino acids. Germline-derived CDR1 and CDR2 are SGHAT and FQNNGV. This CDR3 is CASSSVKYNEQFF. CDR3 sequence (DNA): TGTGCCAGCAGCTCGGTAAAATACAATGAGCAGTTCTTC.

As for this clonotype: Here the CDR3 omits its conserved ending phenylalanine or tryptophan, so a read error is the likely source. V is TRBV7-9 and J is TRBJ2-5; TRBD1 or TRBD2 may be the D gene (5 bases each). The CDR3 is made up of 13 amino acids. V was shortened by 1 base and J by 11 bases, with 14 bases between the two germline ends. From germline, CDR1 is SEHNR and CDR2 FQNEAQ (reference sequence). As DNA, the CDR3 is TGTGCCAGCAGCTTAGATGGGACCCCTGAACAGTACTTA. It encodes CASSLDGTPEQYL.

This clonotype has a handful of counts. In DNA, the CDR3 is TGTGCCAGCAGAGCGGGGGATAAAGAGACCCAGTACTTC. Protein: CASRAGDKETQYF. J is TRBJ2-5 and V is TRBV7-9; the match to TRBD2 covers 8 bases. The CDR3 consists of 13 residues. CDR1 and CDR2 from the germline V gene are SEHNR and FQNEAQ (reference sequence). The J segment lost 3 bases and the V segment lost 6 bases, leaving 3 bases of the junction unmatched.

V gene TRBV12-3 or TRBV12-4 combines with J gene TRBJ2-3; 9 nucleotides agree with TRBD2. V gave up 0 bases and J gave up 2 bases; unmatched junction bases: 6. The CDR3 contains 17 residues. The CDR3 nucleotides read TGTGCCAGCAGTTTAGCGGTAGCGGGGGCCTTCACAGATACGCAGTATTTT. Its protein is CASSLAVAGAFTDTQYF.

This clonotype was found a few times. The chain is built from TRBV19 and TRBJ1-4; unclear D gene. The V and J ends lost 9 bases and 5 bases respectively, with 16 bases between them. This CDR3 spans 14 amino acids. Germline V gene sequence: CDR1 LNHDA, CDR2 SQIVND (reference sequence). CDR3 bases: TGTGCCAGCGACCGGGGAATTCCCAATGAAAAACTGTTTTTT. The encoded protein is CASDRGIPNEKLFF.

In this sample, this clonotype turned up a few times. This chain links TRBV27 with TRBJ1-6; D unclear. CDR3 length: 17 amino acids. The V gene's germline CDR1 is MNHEY and CDR2 SMNVEV (reference sequence). The ends were cut back, 2 bases at V and 0 bases at J, with 11 bases in the middle. The CDR3 bases are TGTGCCAGCAGTTTAACCCTAATGAGCTCCTATAATTCACCCCTCCACTTT. It specifies CASSLTLMSSYNSPLHF.

V and J are TRBV20-1 and TRBJ1-1, with no clear D. V lost 2 bases and J 1 base, leaving 11 bases between the germline ends. Germline CDR1 DFQATT, CDR2 SNEGSKA (reference sequence). The CDR3 sequence is 14 residues long. The CDR3: CSARPLQKNTEAFF. The CDR3 DNA reads TGCAGTGCTAGACCTCTACAGAAGAACACTGAAGCTTTCTTT.

This clonotype appeared a few times. The rearrangement joins TRBV7-8 to TRBJ2-3, with D hard to call. Germline lookup yields CDR1 SGHVS and CDR2 FQNEAQ. This CDR3 contains 13 residues. Trimming removed 1 base at V and 5 bases at J, with 7 bases between. This chain's CDR3 is CASSLVKKDTQYF. In nucleotides, the CDR3 is TGTGCCAGCAGCTTAGTGAAGAAAGATACGCAGTATTTT.

This chain links TRBV19 with TRBJ2-3; TRBD1 or TRBD2 may be the D gene (7 bases each). Germline CDR1 reads LNHDA; CDR2 reads SQIVND (reference sequence). V was shortened by 10 bases and J by 4 bases, with 18 bases between the two germline ends. The CDR3 has 14 amino acids. CDR3 amino acids: CATHRGGGADTQYF. Written as DNA, the CDR3 is TGTGCCACCCACAGGGGAGGGGGTGCAGATACGCAGTATTTT.

This sequence joins TRBV4-3 and TRBJ2-2; D is unclear. Germline CDR1 reads LGHNA; CDR2 reads YSLEER. CDR3 length: 16 amino acids. The V end was cut by 0 bases, the J end by 5 bases, with 13 bases between. The CDR3, as DNA: TGCGCCAGCAGCCAAGAACACCGCCCGAGGACCGGGGAGCTGTTTTTT. Amino acids: CASSQEHRPRTGELFF.

The V call is TRBV28, the J call TRBJ1-5, with 12 bases that match TRBD1. V shed 0 bases, J shed 6 bases, and the junction held 3 bases outside the gene matches. The V gene's germline CDR1 is MDHEN and CDR2 SYDVKM. This CDR3 is built from 16 residues. CDR3 sequence: CASSLWGTGGSQPQHF. The CDR3, as DNA: TGTGCCAGCAGTTTATGGGGGACAGGGGGCTCTCAGCCCCAGCATTTT. Full variable domain (outside the CDR3, taken from reference TRBV28 and TRBJ1-5): DVKVTQSSRYLVKRTGEKVFLECVQDMDHENMFWYRQDPGLGLRLIYFSYDVKMKEKGDIPEGYSVSREKKERFSLILESASTNQTSMYLCASSLWGTGGSQPQHFGDGTRLSIL.

J is TRBJ1-5 and V is TRBV20-1; D might be TRBD1 (6 bases). V lost 2 bases and J 8 bases, leaving 22 bases between the germline ends. The CDR3 length is 16 residues. Germline loops: CDR1 DFQATT, CDR2 SNEGSKA (reference sequence). CDR3 DNA sequence: TGCAGTGCTAGAAACCCCACAGGGATTCTCGAGAAGCCCCAGCATTTT. This gives the protein CSARNPTGILEKPQHF.

This chain links TRBV5-1 with TRBJ1-5, with D possibly TRBD1 on 6 matching bases. Trimming removed 0 bases from V and 4 bases from J, with 8 bases in between. The CDR3 runs to 14 residues. Germline CDR1 reads SGHRS; CDR2 reads YFSETQ. The CDR3 here is CASSLAGENQPQHF. The CDR3 coding sequence is TGCGCCAGCAGCTTGGCAGGGGAGAATCAGCCCCAGCATTTT.

In its sample, this clonotype was seen a few times. The chain links TRBV2 to TRBJ2-4, with D hard to call. Germline V lookup: CDR1 SNHLY, CDR2 FYNNEI. This CDR3 contains 14 residues. Trimming pared 4 bases from V and 13 bases from J, leaving 20 bases between. The CDR3 loop is CASSAFHVETPQYF. The CDR3 DNA follows: TGTGCCAGCAGTGCCTTCCACGTCGAGACACCGCAGTACTTC. Full variable domain (outside the CDR3, taken from reference TRBV2 and TRBJ2-4): EPEVTQTPSHQVTQMGQEVILRCVPISNHLYFYWYRQILGQKVEFLVSFYNNEISEKSEIFDDQFSVERPDGSNFTLKIRSTKLEDSAMYFCASSAFHVETPQYFGAGTRLSVL.